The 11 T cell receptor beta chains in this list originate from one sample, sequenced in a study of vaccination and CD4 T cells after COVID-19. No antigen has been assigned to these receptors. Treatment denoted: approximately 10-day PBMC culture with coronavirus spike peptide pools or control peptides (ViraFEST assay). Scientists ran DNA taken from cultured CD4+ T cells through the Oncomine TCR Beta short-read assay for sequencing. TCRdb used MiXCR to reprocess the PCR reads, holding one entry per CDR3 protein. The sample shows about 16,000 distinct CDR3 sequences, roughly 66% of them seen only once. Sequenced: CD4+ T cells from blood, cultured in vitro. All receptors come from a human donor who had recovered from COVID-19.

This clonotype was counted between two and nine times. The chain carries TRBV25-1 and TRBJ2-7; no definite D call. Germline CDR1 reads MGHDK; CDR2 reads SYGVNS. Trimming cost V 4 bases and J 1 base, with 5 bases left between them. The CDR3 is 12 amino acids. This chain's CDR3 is CASSGRSYEQYF. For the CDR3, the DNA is TGTGCCAGCAGTGGTCGGTCCTACGAGCAGTACTTC.

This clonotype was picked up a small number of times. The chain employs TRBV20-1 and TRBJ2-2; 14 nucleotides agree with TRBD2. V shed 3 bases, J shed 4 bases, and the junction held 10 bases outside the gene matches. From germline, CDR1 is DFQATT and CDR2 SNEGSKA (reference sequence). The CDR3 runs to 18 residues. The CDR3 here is CSARWPGLAGVGTGELFF. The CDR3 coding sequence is TGCAGTGCTAGGTGGCCGGGACTAGCGGGAGTTGGCACCGGGGAGCTGTTTTTT.

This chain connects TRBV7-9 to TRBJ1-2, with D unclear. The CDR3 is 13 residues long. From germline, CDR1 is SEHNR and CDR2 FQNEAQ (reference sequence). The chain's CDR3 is CAHSGSESYGYTF. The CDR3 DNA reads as TGTGCACATTCCGGCAGTGAGAGCTATGGCTACACCTTC.

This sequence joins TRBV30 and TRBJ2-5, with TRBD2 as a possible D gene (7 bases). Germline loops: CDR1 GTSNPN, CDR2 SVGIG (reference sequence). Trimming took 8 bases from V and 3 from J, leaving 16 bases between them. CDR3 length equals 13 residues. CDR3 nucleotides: TGTGCCCGGAATTGGGAGGGGGAAGAGACCCAGTACTTC. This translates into CARNWEGEETQYF.

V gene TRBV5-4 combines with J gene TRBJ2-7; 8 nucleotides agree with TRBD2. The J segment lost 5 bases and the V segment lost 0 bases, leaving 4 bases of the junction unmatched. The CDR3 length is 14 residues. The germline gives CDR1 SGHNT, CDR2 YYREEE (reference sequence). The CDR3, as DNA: TGTGCCAGCAGCTTGGGACTAGCGACGAACGAGCAGTACTTC. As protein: CASSLGLATNEQYF.

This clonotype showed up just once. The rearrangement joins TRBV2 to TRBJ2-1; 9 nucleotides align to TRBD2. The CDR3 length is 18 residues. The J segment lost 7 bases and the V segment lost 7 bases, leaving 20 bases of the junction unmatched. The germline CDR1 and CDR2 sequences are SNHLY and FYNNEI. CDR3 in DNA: TGTGCCAGCACCCCGCAACTAGCGGGTTGGGAGGGTCTTAATGAGCAGTTCTTC. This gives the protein CASTPQLAGWEGLNEQFF.

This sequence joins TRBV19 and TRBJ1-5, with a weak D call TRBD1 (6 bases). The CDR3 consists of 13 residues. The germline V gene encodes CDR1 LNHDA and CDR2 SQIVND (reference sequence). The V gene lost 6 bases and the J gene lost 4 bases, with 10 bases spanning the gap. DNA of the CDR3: TGTGCCAGTAGGCGGACAGCGAATCAGCCCCAGCATTTT. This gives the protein CASRRTANQPQHF.

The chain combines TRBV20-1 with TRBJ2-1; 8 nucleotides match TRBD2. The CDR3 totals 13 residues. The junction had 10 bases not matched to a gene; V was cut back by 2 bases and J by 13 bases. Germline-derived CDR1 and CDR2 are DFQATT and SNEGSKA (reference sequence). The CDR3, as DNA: TGCAGTGCTAGACCTACCGGACTAGCTAGTCAGTTCTTC. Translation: CSARPTGLASQFF.

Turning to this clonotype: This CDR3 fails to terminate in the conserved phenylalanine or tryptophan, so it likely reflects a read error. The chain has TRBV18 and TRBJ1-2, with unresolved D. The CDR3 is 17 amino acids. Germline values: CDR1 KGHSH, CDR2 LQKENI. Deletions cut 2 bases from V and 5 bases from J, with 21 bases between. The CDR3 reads CASSPSSGTGQFYGYTL. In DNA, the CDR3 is TGTGCCAGCTCACCATCCTCGGGAACGGGCCAATTTTATGGCTACACCCTC.

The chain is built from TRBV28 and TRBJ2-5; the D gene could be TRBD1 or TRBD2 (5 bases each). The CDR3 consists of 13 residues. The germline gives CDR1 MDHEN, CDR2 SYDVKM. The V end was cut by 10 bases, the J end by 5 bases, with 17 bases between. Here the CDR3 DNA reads TGTGCCATCTCGGGACGGGCCTTGGAGACCCAGTACTTC. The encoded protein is CAISGRALETQYF.

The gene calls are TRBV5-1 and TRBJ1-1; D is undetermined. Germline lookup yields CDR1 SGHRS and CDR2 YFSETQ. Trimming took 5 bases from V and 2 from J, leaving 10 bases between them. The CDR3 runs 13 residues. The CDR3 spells CASSTYTNTEAFF. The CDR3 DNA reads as TGCGCCAGCAGTACTTACACCAACACTGAAGCTTTCTTT.